A selection of T cell receptor beta chains follows, all from one sample in a study of T cell changes during pregnancy in multiple sclerosis. The assay was immunoSEQ multiplex PCR, and TCRdb's table has in-frame clones only and misses some. The sample includes 50,000 to 75,000 clones, over 90% of them seen just once. The starting material was CD8+ T cells from peripheral blood mononuclear cells, obtained in the third trimester of pregnancy. Source of these receptors: a female donor with multiple sclerosis, enrolled in a pregnancy study. Each CDR3 is given with its conserved first and last residue. A D gene is named only where the DNA matches it firmly. Clone size is given for some rows only: seen once, a few or many times, or a class if the clone is expanded.

d_gene: TRBD2
v_gene: TRBV7-6
j_gene: TRBJ2-7
abundance: NA
CDR3aa: CASSYEREGSYEQYF
CDR3nt: TGTGCCAGCAGCTATGAGCGGGAAGGTAGCTACGAGCAGTACTTC

d_gene: TRBD2
v_gene: TRBV5-1
j_gene: TRBJ2-1
abundance: NA
CDR3aa: CASSLRVAGALNEQFF
CDR3nt: TGCGCCAGCAGCTTGAGGGTAGCGGGAGCTCTCAATGAGCAGTTCTTC

d_gene: TRBD2
v_gene: TRBV28
j_gene: TRBJ2-5
abundance: NA
CDR3aa: CASSTRTSGGAAETQYF
CDR3nt: TGTGCCAGCAGCACGAGGACTAGCGGGGGGGCGGCAGAGACCCAGTACTTC

d_gene: NA
v_gene: TRBV27
j_gene: TRBJ1-4
abundance: NA
CDR3aa: CASSDISGVLFF
CDR3nt: TGTGCCAGCAGCGATATATCGGGAGTACTGTTTTTT

d_gene: TRBD2
v_gene: TRBV15
j_gene: TRBJ2-3
abundance: NA
CDR3aa: CATREREVSGRSDTQYF
CDR3nt: TGTGCCACCAGGGAAAGGGAGGTTAGCGGGAGGTCAGATACGCAGTATTTT

d_gene: TRBD2
v_gene: TRBV29-1
j_gene: TRBJ2-5
abundance: NA
CDR3aa: CSVEGGEETQYF
CDR3nt: TGCAGCGTTGAGGGGGGGGAAGAGACCCAGTACTTC

d_gene: NA
v_gene: TRBV30
j_gene: TRBJ1-1
abundance: few
CDR3aa: CAWSLMRTEAFF
CDR3nt: TGTGCCTGGAGTTTAATGAGGACTGAAGCTTTCTTT

d_gene: NA
v_gene: TRBV27
j_gene: TRBJ2-1
abundance: NA
CDR3aa: CASSFSGRYNEQFF
CDR3nt: TGTGCCAGCAGTTTTAGCGGCAGATACAATGAGCAGTTCTTC

d_gene: TRBD2
v_gene: TRBV7-8
j_gene: TRBJ2-1
abundance: NA
CDR3aa: CAASGVDNEQFF
CDR3nt: TGTGCCGCTAGCGGGGTTGACAATGAGCAGTTCTTC

d_gene: TRBD1
v_gene: TRBV4-1
j_gene: TRBJ1-2
abundance: NA
CDR3aa: CASSQSQGQGEGYTF
CDR3nt: TGCGCCAGCAGCCAATCCCAGGGACAGGGGGAAGGCTACACCTTC

d_gene: TRBD1
v_gene: TRBV27
j_gene: TRBJ1-2
abundance: NA
CDR3aa: CASSPGTGYGYTF
CDR3nt: TGTGCCAGCAGTCCAGGGACAGGGTATGGCTACACCTTC

d_gene: TRBD1
v_gene: TRBV18
j_gene: TRBJ1-5
abundance: NA
CDR3aa: CASSQGTGGEPQHF
CDR3nt: TGTGCCAGCTCACAGGGGACAGGGGGAGAGCCCCAGCATTTT

d_gene: NA
v_gene: TRBV10-2
j_gene: TRBJ2-7
abundance: NA
CDR3aa: CASSDTRVAGEQYF
CDR3nt: TGCGCCAGCAGTGATACGCGGGTAGCAGGCGAGCAGTACTTC

d_gene: NA
v_gene: TRBV7-9
j_gene: TRBJ2-2
abundance: NA
CDR3aa: CASSFSNTGELFF
CDR3nt: TGTGCCAGCAGCTTCTCGAACACCGGGGAGCTGTTTTTT

d_gene: NA
v_gene: TRBV7-3
j_gene: TRBJ2-7
abundance: NA
CDR3aa: CASSLTWKETSEEHEQYF
CDR3nt: TGTGCCAGCAGCTTAACGTGGAAGGAGACGTCGGAGGAACACGAGCAGTACTTC

d_gene: NA
v_gene: TRBV7-8
j_gene: TRBJ2-7
abundance: NA
CDR3aa: CASSLGLISYEQYF
CDR3nt: TGTGCCAGCAGCTTAGGACTAATCTCCTACGAGCAGTACTTC

d_gene: TRBD2
v_gene: TRBV13
j_gene: TRBJ2-2
abundance: NA
CDR3aa: CASSLLAGRPGELFF
CDR3nt: TGTGCCAGCAGCTTACTAGCGGGTAGACCCGGGGAGCTGTTTTTT

d_gene: NA
v_gene: TRBV5-6
j_gene: TRBJ2-7
abundance: NA
CDR3aa: CASSLARTYEQYF
CDR3nt: TGTGCCAGCAGCCTAGCAAGGACCTACGAGCAGTACTTC

d_gene: NA
v_gene: TRBV6-5
j_gene: TRBJ1-1
abundance: NA
CDR3aa: CASSFGQNTEAFF
CDR3nt: TGTGCCAGCAGTTTCGGACAGAACACTGAAGCTTTCTTT